This is a list of T cell receptor beta chains from one sample in a study of cytotoxic CD8 clonotypes in ibrutinib-treated CLL. Data came from immunoSEQ multiplex PCR; TCRdb stores just in-frame clones and leaves some out. This sample has approximately 48,000 clones; 53% occur once, and the top ten carry approximately 30%. The sample in question was PBMCs, obtained after 12 months of ibrutinib treatment. These receptors all stem from a human donor with chronic lymphocytic leukemia. Each CDR3 is given with its conserved first and last residue. D genes are given only for firm matches. Expanded clones get a size class; other rows say once, few or many, or leave the size out.

V gene: TRBV6-1; J gene: TRBJ2-1; clone size: -; D gene: TRBD2; CDR3 DNA: TGTGCCAGCAGTGAACTAGCGGGAGTTGTCAATGAGCAGTTCTTC; CDR3 protein: CASSELAGVVNEQFF
V gene: TRBV29-1; J gene: TRBJ1-4; clone size: few; D gene: -; CDR3 DNA: TGCAGCGTTGTGGGAGAGGGAAAACTGTTTTTT; CDR3 protein: CSVVGEGKLFF
V gene: TRBV4-2; J gene: TRBJ2-4; clone size: -; D gene: TRBD2; CDR3 DNA: TGTGCCAGCAGCCAATTCGGGACTAGAGAAAACATTCAGTACTTC; CDR3 protein: CASSQFGTRENIQYF
V gene: TRBV5-1; J gene: TRBJ2-6; clone size: -; D gene: -; CDR3 DNA: TGCGCCAGCCTCTCTGGGGCCAACGTCCTGACTTTC; CDR3 protein: CASLSGANVLTF
V gene: TRBV7-9; J gene: TRBJ2-1; clone size: -; D gene: -; CDR3 DNA: TGTGCCAGCAGCTTAACCTCAGGGGTCTACAATGAGCAGTTCTTC; CDR3 protein: CASSLTSGVYNEQFF
V gene: TRBV5-1; J gene: TRBJ1-4; clone size: -; D gene: -; CDR3 DNA: TGCGCCAGCAGCCAGTCAGGGAAAACTAATGAAAAACTGTTTTTT; CDR3 protein: CASSQSGKTNEKLFF
V gene: TRBV5-6; J gene: TRBJ1-4; clone size: -; D gene: -; CDR3 DNA: TGTGCCAGCAGCTTGGATCTAGAGGGAAAACTGTTTTTT; CDR3 protein: CASSLDLEGKLFF
V gene: TRBV9; J gene: TRBJ1-4; clone size: few; D gene: -; CDR3 DNA: TGTGCCAGCAGCGTAGATGGGACCCCGGCTAATGAAAAACTGTTTTTT; CDR3 protein: CASSVDGTPANEKLFF
V gene: TRBV9; J gene: TRBJ2-5; clone size: -; D gene: -; CDR3 DNA: TGTGCCAGCAGCTCTAGCCGGGAGACCCAGTACTTC; CDR3 protein: CASSSSRETQYF
V gene: TRBV28; J gene: TRBJ2-7; clone size: -; D gene: TRBD1; CDR3 DNA: TGTGCCAGCACCAAAACAGGGGGGTACGAGCAGTACTTC; CDR3 protein: CASTKTGGYEQYF
V gene: TRBV2; J gene: TRBJ2-7; clone size: -; D gene: TRBD1; CDR3 DNA: TGTGCCAGCAAGGGACAGGGGAGCTCCTACGAGCAGTACTTC; CDR3 protein: CASKGQGSSYEQYF
V gene: TRBV18; J gene: TRBJ1-5; clone size: -; D gene: -; CDR3 DNA: TGTGCCAGCTCACCAGGGGAGAATCAGCCCCAGCATTTT; CDR3 protein: CASSPGENQPQHF
V gene: TRBV5-6; J gene: TRBJ2-1; clone size: many; D gene: TRBD2; CDR3 DNA: TGTGCCAGCAGCAGCGGGAGCGGGGGGCAGTTCTTC; CDR3 protein: CASSSGSGGQFF